Each of the 15 T cell receptor beta chains below was sequenced from the same sample in a study of CXCR3-negative and CXCR3-positive naive CD8 T cells. General study findings and limits: CXCR3-positive naive cells had more hydrophobic TRB CDR3s than CXCR3-negative naive cells.

No antigen has been assigned to these receptors. The method, 5' RACE with UMI labels, was used to prepare the TRB cDNA libraries. No DNA is given; TCRdb re-called the 5' RACE reads and lists each CDR3 protein once. Its clone listing holds tens of thousands of distinct CDR3 sequences. The sample comprised naive CXCR3+ CD8+ T cells from blood. The sample's subset: CD45RO-CCR7+CD27+CD95- naive CD8+ T cells expressing CXCR3 (TNR3+). The receptors were gathered from a human donor in good health. Some clones in this sample may be carry-over from other donors' samples.

The V gene is TRBV27, the J gene TRBJ1-5; absent DNA, TCRdb's TRBD1 call cannot be checked. Germline V gives CDR1 MNHEY, CDR2 SMNVEV (reference sequence). This CDR3 region has 14 residues. The CDR3 protein is CASSLIWGHQPQHF.

J is TRBJ2-1 and V is TRBV28; without DNA, the TCRdb call of TRBD1 cannot be checked. This CDR3 is 17 amino acids long. CDR1 is MDHEN and CDR2 is SYDVKM in the germline V gene. The CDR3: CASSTTTSGGTYNEQFF.

The rearrangement joins TRBV6-1 to TRBJ2-7. Germline V gene lookup returns CDR1 MNHNS and CDR2 SASEGT. This CDR3 has 13 amino acids. CDR3 sequence reads: CASSIYLTYEQYF.

The chain combines TRBV29-1 with TRBJ1-1. Germline V gene sequence: CDR1 SQVTM, CDR2 ANQGSEA. The CDR3 length is 12 residues. CDR3 region: CSVEYLNTEAFF.

The rearrangement uses TRBV27 and TRBJ2-1; the TCRdb call, TRBD2, lacks DNA for checking. There are 14 residues in the CDR3. CDR1 MNHEY and CDR2 SMNVEV come from the germline V gene (reference sequence). CDR3 residues: CASQAGVGGNEQFF.

The chain combines TRBV4-3 with TRBJ2-7. CDR1 LGHNA and CDR2 YSLEER come from the germline V gene. This CDR3 region has 16 residues. CDR3 sequence reads: CASSQDSASGPYEQYF.

The chain combines TRBV7-8 with TRBJ1-1; TCRdb designates TRBD1, a call that cannot be tested without DNA. CDR3 length: 16 residues. CDR1 is SGHVS, CDR2 FQNEAQ, per germline. CDR3 in amino acids: CASSLQTGGGETEAFF.

J is TRBJ1-5 and V is TRBV27; TCRdb calls TRBD1, which cannot be checked without DNA. The CDR3 is made up of 13 amino acids. Germline lookup yields CDR1 MNHEY and CDR2 SMNVEV (reference sequence). The CDR3 here is CASSGTNDQPQHF.

V gene TRBV29-1 combines with J gene TRBJ2-3; TCRdb lists TRBD1, though no DNA is available to test this call. The CDR3 consists of 12 residues. Per germline, CDR1 SQVTM and CDR2 ANQGSEA. CDR3 protein: CSVRDNPDTQYF.

V is TRBV7-9 and J is TRBJ2-7; the D call of TRBD2 rests on TCRdb alone, since no DNA is present to check it. The CDR3 runs to 15 residues. The germline CDR1 and CDR2 sequences are SEHNR and FQNEAQ (reference sequence). The CDR3 spells CASSLKGEAIYEQYF.

This rearrangement joins TRBV28 to TRBJ1-1. The CDR3 contains 12 residues. CDR1 and CDR2 (germline): MDHEN, SYDVKM. Here the CDR3 reads CASSYSGPEAFF. Filled out from reference TRBV28 and TRBJ1-1, the complete variable domain reads DVKVTQSSRYLVKRTGEKVFLECVQDMDHENMFWYRQDPGLGLRLIYFSYDVKMKEKGDIPEGYSVSREKKERFSLILESASTNQTSMYLCASSYSGPEAFFGQGTRLTVV.

The genes are TRBV11-1 and TRBJ2-1. The germline CDR1 and CDR2 sequences are SGHAT and FQDESV (reference sequence). The CDR3 covers 16 residues. The CDR3 sequence is CASSLESSGLNNEQFF.

CDR3 region: CASSSAVGNEQFF. The V gene is TRBV7-2, the J gene TRBJ2-1. Germline-derived CDR1 and CDR2 are SGHTA and FQGNSA. The CDR3 has 13 residues.

V gene TRBV7-6 combines with J gene TRBJ2-1; TCRdb names TRBD2, which stays unverified in the absence of DNA. Germline CDR1 SGHVS, CDR2 FNYEAQ. The CDR3 is 18 residues long. CDR3 loop: CASSLWTSGIFVNNEQFF.

The chain links TRBV4-1 to TRBJ2-7; absent DNA, TCRdb's TRBD1 call cannot be checked. Germline CDR1 reads MGHRA; CDR2 reads YSYEKL. The CDR3 length is 16 residues. CDR3 sequence reads: CASSLESYGTSYEQYF.